Listed here are 13 T cell receptor beta chains from one sample, sequenced in a study of control samples from healthy donors and cancer patients. Using immunoSEQ multiplex PCR, the repertoire was profiled, and TCRdb retains in-frame clones only, with some absent. The data show more than 150,000 clones, 80% to 95% seen once. The sample comprised blood. The source of these receptors is a man between 18 and 29 years old in good health.

V gene TRBV9 combines with J gene TRBJ2-3, with a possible D match to TRBD2 (5 bases). Germline V lookup: CDR1 SGDLS, CDR2 YYNGEE. The CDR3 length is 14 residues. Trimming shortened V by 6 bases and J by 4 bases, and 15 bases separated the two germline ends. CDR3 coding DNA: TGTGCCAGCACTCGATCGGGAAACGCAGATACGCAGTATTTT. It yields the protein CASTRSGNADTQYF. Full variable domain (rest looked up from reference TRBV9 and TRBJ2-3): DSGVTQTPKHLITATGQRVTLRCSPRSGDLSVYWYQQSLDQGLQFLIQYYNGEERAKGNILERFSAQQFPDLHSELNLSSLELGDSALYFCASTRSGNADTQYFGPGTRLTVL.

V usage is TRBV5-4 and J usage is TRBJ2-1; 10 positions match TRBD2. Germline V lookup: CDR1 SGHNT, CDR2 YYREEE (reference sequence). The length of the CDR3 is 16 residues. Unmatched junction bases numbered 7, after V lost 1 base and J lost 6 bases. In DNA form, the CDR3 reads TGTGCCAGCAGCTTGAGCAGCGGGGGGGCCCTCAATGAGCAGTTCTTC. Its protein is CASSLSSGGALNEQFF.

The chain has TRBV18 and TRBJ1-3; TRBD1 matches 10 bases. Per the germline V gene, CDR1 is KGHSH and CDR2 is LQKENI. The CDR3 spans 17 residues. V trimming: 3 bases; J trimming: 0 bases; junction bases outside the gene matches: 5. Here the CDR3 reads CASSPPGQGNSGNTIYF. CDR3 DNA: TGTGCCAGCTCACCGCCGGGACAGGGGAACTCTGGAAACACCATATATTTT.

This clone was found a few times. V gene TRBV12-3 or TRBV12-4 combines with J gene TRBJ2-7; D ambiguous. The CDR3 length is 12 residues. Trimming left V 7 bases short and J 0 bases short, with 7 bases between. CDR3 sequence reads: CASTDLSYEQYF. The CDR3 nucleotides are TGTGCCAGCACCGACCTCTCCTACGAGCAGTACTTC.

The gene calls are TRBV5-6 and TRBJ2-7; no clear D. V lost 4 bases, J lost 7 bases, and 15 bases lay in between. CDR1 and CDR2 (germline): SGHDT, YYEEEE. The CDR3 contains 13 residues. DNA of the CDR3: TGTGCCAGCAGCCTCAAAATTTCCCGGGAGCAGTACTTC. Its translation is CASSLKISREQYF. The full variable domain, rest sourced from reference TRBV5-6 and TRBJ2-7, is DAGVTQSPTHLIKTRGQQVTLRCSPKSGHDTVSWYQQALGQGPQFIFQYYEEEERQRGNFPDRFSGHQFPNYSSELNVNALLLGDSALYLCASSLKISREQYFGPGTRLTVT.

This clone was detected only a few times. The genes are TRBV2 and TRBJ1-5; 7 positions match TRBD1. The V and J ends lost 7 bases and 6 bases, in that order; junction bases with no gene match: 6. Germline V gene sequence: CDR1 SNHLY, CDR2 FYNNEI. This CDR3 is built from 13 residues. As DNA, the CDR3 is TGTGCCAGCATGCGACAGGGCGGTCAGCCCCAGCATTTT. Encoded protein: CASMRQGGQPQHF. Filled out from reference TRBV2 and TRBJ1-5, the complete variable domain reads EPEVTQTPSHQVTQMGQEVILRCVPISNHLYFYWYRQILGQKVEFLVSFYNNEISEKSEIFDDQFSVERPDGSNFTLKIRSTKLEDSAMYFCASMRQGGQPQHFGDGTRLSIL.

This clone was picked up one time. This rearrangement joins TRBV18 to TRBJ2-5, with D unclear. V lost 6 bases, J lost 1 base, and 12 bases lay in between. Per germline, CDR1 KGHSH and CDR2 LQKENI. This CDR3 has 14 amino acids. CDR3 amino acids: CASSPAVTQETQYF. CDR3 sequence (DNA): TGTGCCAGCTCCCCGGCCGTGACCCAAGAGACCCAGTACTTC.

This CDR3 is CASGLRGMNTEAFF. DNA for the CDR3: TGTGCTAGTGGTTTGAGGGGCATGAACACTGAAGCTTTCTTT. This chain joins TRBV12-5 and TRBJ1-1; possibly TRBD1 for D (5 bases). The CDR3 spans 14 residues. CDR1 and CDR2 (germline): LGHNT, FRNRAP. Trimming cost V 2 bases and J 0 bases, with 7 bases left between them.

In regard to this clone: The same CDR3 also results from other DNA sequences found in this sample. The chain combines TRBV2 with TRBJ2-3; D may be TRBD2 (6 bases). In germline, CDR1 is SNHLY, CDR2 FYNNEI. V was pared by 6 bases and J by 2 bases, with 12 bases between. CDR3 length: 14 amino acids. This CDR3 reads CASSEGLITDTQYF. The DNA of the CDR3 is TGTGCCAGCAGCGAGGGACTGATCACAGATACGCAGTATTTT. The complete variable domain, with remaining parts taken from reference TRBV2 and TRBJ2-3, reads EPEVTQTPSHQVTQMGQEVILRCVPISNHLYFYWYRQILGQKVEFLVSFYNNEISEKSEIFDDQFSVERPDGSNFTLKIRSTKLEDSAMYFCASSEGLITDTQYFGPGTRLTVL.

This chain connects TRBV24-1 to TRBJ2-7; D gene ambiguous. CDR3 length: 13 residues. V was clipped by 3 bases and J by 7 bases, with 12 bases between them. Germline CDR1 is KGHDR and CDR2 is SFDVKD. The CDR3 DNA reads as TGTGCCACCAGTGATGGGCCCTCTTTAGAGCAGTACTTC. It codes for CATSDGPSLEQYF.

The V and J genes are TRBV3-1 (or the pseudogene TRBV3-2) and TRBJ1-2, with TRBD1 identical over 10 bases. Germline assignment: CDR1 LGHDT and CDR2 YNNKEL (reference sequence). CDR3 length equals 17 residues. Trimming removed 1 base from V and 5 bases from J; junction bases left unmatched: 10. The DNA for the CDR3 is TGTGCCAGCAGCCAAGTTACGACAGGGGGCGGAAAATATGGCTACACCTTC. Residues: CASSQVTTGGGKYGYTF.

This chain uses TRBV5-4 with TRBJ2-1, with D possibly matching TRBD1 (6 bases). V was cut by 0 bases and J by 9 bases, with 19 bases left in between. The CDR3 has 16 amino acids. In germline, CDR1 is SGHNT, CDR2 YYREEE (reference sequence). CDR3 nucleotide sequence: TGTGCCAGCAGCTTGGTCTGGGCAGGGGCGAGGAGTGAGCAGTTCTTC. This gives the protein CASSLVWAGARSEQFF. Combining the CDR3 with reference TRBV5-4 and TRBJ2-1 gives the whole variable domain ETGVTQSPTHLIKTRGQQVTLRCSSQSGHNTVSWYQQALGQGPQFIFQYYREEENGRGNFPPRFSGLQFPNYSSELNVNALELDDSALYLCASSLVWAGARSEQFFGPGTRLTVL.

This chain joins TRBV2 and TRBJ2-1; D uncertain. Germline values: CDR1 SNHLY, CDR2 FYNNEI. The V end lost 6 bases, the J end lost 8 bases, and 8 bases lay between the germline ends. The CDR3 sequence is 11 residues long. The CDR3 loop is CASSQGYEQFF. The CDR3 nucleotides are TGTGCCAGCAGCCAAGGGTATGAGCAGTTCTTC.